This T cell receptor (beta chain) was found in a study of T cell responses to AZD1222 COVID-19 vaccine. For the study at large: Pooling covered second doses at about 4 or about 12 weeks.

Comments on this clone: The antigen is not known.

The CDR3 extends over 16 amino acids. CDR1 is GTSNPN, CDR2 SVGIG, per germline (reference sequence). V was shortened by 2 bases and J by 1 base, with 17 bases between the two germline ends. Whole-study results and caveats: Unmutated variant regions reportedly attract nearly half of all spike-specific TCRs. Scientists sampled the repertoires only once the peak T cell response had passed. Donors in the cohort were predominantly white British and more often female, and clonal diversity was possibly underestimated.

The table came from immunoSEQ multiplex PCR; TCRdb's copy has only in-frame clones and leaves some out. Among 150,000 or so clones, about 93% were seen once, and the ten largest hold under 6.5%. The receptor was derived from an adult in good health. The chain employs TRBV30 and TRBJ1-1; no firm D call. The sample here was peripheral blood, taken on day 0 of AZD1222 vaccination. The CDR3 bases are TGTGCCTGGAGTACTTACACGGGAAAGGGGAACACTGAAGCTTTCTTT. It is translated as CAWSTYTGKGNTEAFF. The full variable domain, in which reference TRBV30 and TRBJ1-1 provide the parts outside the CDR3, is SQTIHQWPATLVQPVGSPLSLECTVEGTSNPNLYWYRQAAGRGLQLLFYSVGIGQISSEVPQNLSASRPQDRQFILSSKKLLLSDSGFYLCAWSTYTGKGNTEAFFGQGTRLTVV.